This T cell receptor (beta chain) was captured by sequencing in a study of cytomegalovirus exposure and HLA in healthy donors. Study-wide points: There were several of the most significant clusters that appeared linked to common viral pathogens in a later analysis. Accurate HLA-A and HLA-B prediction from TCR beta sequences was reported for most subjects. Among TCR beta chains of equal frequency, HLA-associated ones were more clonally expanded in a later analysis.

Per germline, CDR1 LNHDA and CDR2 SQIVND (reference sequence). This CDR3 is built from 12 residues. The PCR was carried out with 60 Vbeta primers and 13 Jbeta primers. Assay used: immunoSEQ multiplex PCR; TCRdb lists only in-frame clones, some missing. Among 150,000 to 200,000 clones listed, approximately 80% were seen once. To note about this clone: Its antigen remains unknown.

Sequencing was carried out using PBMCs. The sequence was collected from a male donor in good health and CMV-seropositive. The rearrangement links TRBV19 to TRBJ1-5; D uncertain. The chain's CDR3 is CARVWSNQPQHF. CDR3 nucleotide sequence: TGTGCTAGAGTTTGGAGCAATCAGCCCCAGCATTTT.